This T cell receptor (beta chain) comes out of a study of vaccination effects on CD4 cells after COVID-19. Notes on this clone: The antigen is unknown.

The germline V gene has CDR1 SGDLS and CDR2 YYNGEE. The CDR3 length is 17 residues. The junction had 14 bases not matched to a gene; V was cut back by 4 bases and J by 4 bases. Sequencing was performed with immunoSEQ multiplex PCR; in TCRdb, only in-frame clones are kept and a portion is missing. The data contain roughly 68,000 clones, approximately 70% of them singletons. Scientists isolated CD4+ T cells after a roughly 10-day culture period ended. The chain couples TRBV9 to TRBJ2-3, with TRBD2 identical over 8 bases. This receptor was obtained from a human donor who had a prior SARS-CoV-2 infection. Sequencing used CD4+ T cells from PBMCs cultured without peptide, obtained before COVID-19 vaccination. CDR3 residues: CASSPPPYGGGSDTQYF. Here the CDR3 DNA reads TGTGCCAGCAGCCCCCCCCCTTATGGCGGGGGGTCAGATACGCAGTATTTT.